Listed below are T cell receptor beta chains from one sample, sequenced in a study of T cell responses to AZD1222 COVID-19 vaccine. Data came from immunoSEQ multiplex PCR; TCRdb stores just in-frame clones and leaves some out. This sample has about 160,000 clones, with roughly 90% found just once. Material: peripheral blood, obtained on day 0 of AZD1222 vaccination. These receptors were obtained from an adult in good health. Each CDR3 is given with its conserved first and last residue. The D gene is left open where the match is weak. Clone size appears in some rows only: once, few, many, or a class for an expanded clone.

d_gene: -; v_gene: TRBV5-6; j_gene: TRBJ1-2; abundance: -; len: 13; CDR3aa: CASTPGRVKGYTF; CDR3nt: TGTGCCAGCACCCCTGGAAGGGTAAAGGGCTACACCTTC
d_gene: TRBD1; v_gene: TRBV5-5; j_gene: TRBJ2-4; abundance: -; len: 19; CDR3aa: CASSLRDRFSHVAKNIQYF; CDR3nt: TGTGCCAGCAGCCTCCGGGACAGGTTTTCTCACGTAGCCAAAAACATTCAGTACTTC
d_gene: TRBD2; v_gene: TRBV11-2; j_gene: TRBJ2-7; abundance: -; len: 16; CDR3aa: CASSLWSRGAKYEQYF; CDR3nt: TGTGCCAGCAGCTTATGGTCGCGGGGGGCGAAGTACGAGCAGTACTTC
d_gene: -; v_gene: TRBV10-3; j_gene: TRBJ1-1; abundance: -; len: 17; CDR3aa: CAISAGDGGSPNTEAFF; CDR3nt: TGTGCCATCAGTGCGGGCGACGGAGGCAGCCCGAACACTGAAGCTTTCTTT
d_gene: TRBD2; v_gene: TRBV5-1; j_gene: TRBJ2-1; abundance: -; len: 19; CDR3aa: CASSGATTTSGRALDEQFF; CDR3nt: TGCGCCAGCAGTGGGGCTACGACGACTAGCGGGAGGGCCTTGGATGAGCAGTTCTTC
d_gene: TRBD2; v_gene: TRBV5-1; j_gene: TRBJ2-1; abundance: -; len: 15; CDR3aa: CASSPRILADNEQFF; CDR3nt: TGCGCCAGCAGCCCTCGTATTCTAGCGGACAATGAGCAGTTCTTC
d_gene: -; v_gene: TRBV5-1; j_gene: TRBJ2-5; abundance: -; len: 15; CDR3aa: CASSLEGKGQETQYF; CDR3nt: TGCGCCAGCAGCTTGGAGGGGAAAGGGCAAGAGACCCAGTACTTC
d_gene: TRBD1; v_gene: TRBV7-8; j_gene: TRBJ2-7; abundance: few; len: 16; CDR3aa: CASSRRTGGYSYEQYF; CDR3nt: TGTGCCAGCAGCCGACGGACAGGGGGGTACTCTTACGAGCAGTACTTC
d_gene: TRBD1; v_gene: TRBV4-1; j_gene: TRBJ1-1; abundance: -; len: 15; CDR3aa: CASSQNRGLGTEAFF; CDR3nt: TGCGCCAGCAGCCAAAACAGGGGGCTCGGCACTGAAGCTTTCTTT
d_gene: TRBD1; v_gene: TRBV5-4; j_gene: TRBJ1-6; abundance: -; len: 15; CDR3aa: CASSLGGTGYSPLHF; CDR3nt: TGTGCCAGCAGCTTGGGCGGGACAGGCTACTCACCCCTCCACTTT
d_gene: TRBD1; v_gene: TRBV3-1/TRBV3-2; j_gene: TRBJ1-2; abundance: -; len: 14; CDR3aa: CASRSTGRNYGYTF; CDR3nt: TGTGCCAGCAGGTCGACAGGGCGAAACTATGGCTACACCTTC
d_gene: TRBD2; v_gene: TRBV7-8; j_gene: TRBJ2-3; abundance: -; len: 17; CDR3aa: CASSSPSGGVYTDTQYF; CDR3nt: TGTGCCAGCAGCTCCCCCTCGGGGGGGGTCTACACAGATACGCAGTATTTT
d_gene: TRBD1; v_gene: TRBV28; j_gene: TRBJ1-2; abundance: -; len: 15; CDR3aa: CASSPGTGLSYGYTF; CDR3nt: TGTGCCAGCAGCCCTGGGACAGGGTTATCCTATGGCTACACCTTC
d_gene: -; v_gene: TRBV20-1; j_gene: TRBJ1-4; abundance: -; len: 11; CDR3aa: CSAAANEKLFF; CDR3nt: TGCAGTGCTGCCGCGAATGAAAAACTGTTTTTT
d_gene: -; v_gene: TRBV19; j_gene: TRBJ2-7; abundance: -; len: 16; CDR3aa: CASREAHDSGIYEQYF; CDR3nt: TGTGCCAGTAGGGAGGCCCACGACAGCGGAATCTACGAGCAGTACTTC
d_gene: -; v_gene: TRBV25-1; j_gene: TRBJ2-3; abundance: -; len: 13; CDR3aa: CASSGTGTDTQYF; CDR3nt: TGTGCCAGCAGTGGGACAGGCACAGATACGCAGTATTTT
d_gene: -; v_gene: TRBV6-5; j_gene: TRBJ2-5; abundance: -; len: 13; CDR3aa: CASSYISSETQYF; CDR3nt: TGTGCCAGCAGTTACATCTCCTCCGAGACCCAGTACTTC
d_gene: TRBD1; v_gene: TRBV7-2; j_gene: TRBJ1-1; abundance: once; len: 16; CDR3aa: CATKRRTGDEDTEAFF; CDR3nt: TGTGCCACTAAGCGGAGGACAGGGGATGAGGACACTGAAGCTTTCTTT
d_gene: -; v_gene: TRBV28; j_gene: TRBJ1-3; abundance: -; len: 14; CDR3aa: CASSPTPSGNTIYF; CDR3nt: TGTGCCAGCAGCCCAACCCCCTCTGGAAACACCATATATTTT
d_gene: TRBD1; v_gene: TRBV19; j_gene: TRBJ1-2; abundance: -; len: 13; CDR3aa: CASSPGTGMKYTF; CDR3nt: TGTGCCAGTAGTCCCGGGACAGGGATGAAGTACACCTTC
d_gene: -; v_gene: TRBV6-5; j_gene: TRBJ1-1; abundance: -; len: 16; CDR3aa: CASSYSILGGGTEAFF; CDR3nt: TGTGCCAGCAGTTACTCGATTTTGGGGGGCGGCACTGAAGCTTTCTTT
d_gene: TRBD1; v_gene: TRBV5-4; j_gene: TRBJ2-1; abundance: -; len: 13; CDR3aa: CASSFQGADEQFF; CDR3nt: TGTGCCAGCAGCTTCCAGGGGGCGGATGAGCAGTTCTTC
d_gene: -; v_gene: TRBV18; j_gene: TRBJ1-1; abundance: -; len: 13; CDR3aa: CASSPSGQGEAFF; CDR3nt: TGTGCCAGCTCACCCTCAGGCCAGGGTGAAGCTTTCTTT
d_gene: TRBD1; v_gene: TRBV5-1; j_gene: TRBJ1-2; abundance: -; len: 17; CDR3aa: CASSPGTGGAKYYGYTF; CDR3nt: TGCGCCAGCAGCCCCGGGACAGGGGGCGCGAAGTACTATGGCTACACCTTC
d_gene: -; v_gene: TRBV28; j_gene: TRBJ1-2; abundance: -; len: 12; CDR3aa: CASSLLESGYTF; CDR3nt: TGTGCCAGCAGTTTGCTGGAAAGTGGCTACACCTTC
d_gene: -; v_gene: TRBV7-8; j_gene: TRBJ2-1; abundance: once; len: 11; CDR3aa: CASSPVIEQFF; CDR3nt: TGTGCCAGCAGCCCTGTAATCGAGCAGTTCTTC
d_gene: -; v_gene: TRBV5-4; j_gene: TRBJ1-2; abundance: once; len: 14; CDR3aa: CASSHAGSPYGYTF; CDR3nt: TGTGCCAGCAGCCACGCAGGGTCCCCCTATGGCTACACCTTC
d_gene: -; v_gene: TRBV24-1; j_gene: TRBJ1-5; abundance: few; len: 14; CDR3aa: CATSDVDSNQPQHF; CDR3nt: TGTGCCACCAGTGATGTGGACAGCAATCAGCCCCAGCATTTT
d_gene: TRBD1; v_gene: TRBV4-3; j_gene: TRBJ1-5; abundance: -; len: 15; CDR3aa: CASSQTPTGDQPQHF; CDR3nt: TGCGCCAGCAGCCAAACTCCGACAGGGGATCAGCCCCAGCATTTT
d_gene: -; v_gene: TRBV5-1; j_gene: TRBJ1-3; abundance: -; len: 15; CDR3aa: CASSLERPGGNTIYF; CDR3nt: TGCGCCAGCAGCTTGGAGCGCCCAGGGGGAAACACCATATATTTT
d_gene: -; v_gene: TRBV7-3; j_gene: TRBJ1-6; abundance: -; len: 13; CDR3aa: CASSRLGGSPLHF; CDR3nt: TGTGCCAGCAGTCGTCTTGGGGGTTCACCCCTCCACTTT
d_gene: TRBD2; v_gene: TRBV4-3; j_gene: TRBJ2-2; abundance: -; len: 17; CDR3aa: CASSRLTSGSGTGELFF; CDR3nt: TGCGCCAGCAGCCGGTTGACTAGCGGGAGTGGCACCGGGGAGCTGTTTTTT
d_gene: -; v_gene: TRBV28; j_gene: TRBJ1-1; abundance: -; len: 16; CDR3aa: CASSLNQGRMNTEAFF; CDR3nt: TGTGCCAGCAGCCTTAATCAGGGTAGGATGAACACTGAAGCTTTCTTT
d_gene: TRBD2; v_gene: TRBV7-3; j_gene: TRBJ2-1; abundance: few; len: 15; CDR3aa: CASSLKGGRASEQFF; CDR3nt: TGTGCCAGCAGCTTAAAAGGCGGGAGGGCCTCTGAGCAGTTCTTC
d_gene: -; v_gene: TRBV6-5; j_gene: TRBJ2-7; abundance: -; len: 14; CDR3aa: CASSYSRPSDEQYF; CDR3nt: TGTGCCAGCAGTTACTCAAGGCCGTCTGACGAGCAGTACTTC
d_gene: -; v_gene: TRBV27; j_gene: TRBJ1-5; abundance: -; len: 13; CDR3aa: CASSLSRHQPQHF; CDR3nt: TGTGCCAGCAGTTTATCCCGACATCAGCCCCAGCATTTT
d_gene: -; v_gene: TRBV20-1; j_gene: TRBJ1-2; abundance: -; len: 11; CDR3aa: CSARTVYSYTF; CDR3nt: TGCAGTGCTAGAACGGTTTATAGCTACACCTTC
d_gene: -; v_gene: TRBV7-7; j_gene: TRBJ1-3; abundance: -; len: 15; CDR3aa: CASSLGGSSGNTIYF; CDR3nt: TGTGCTAGCAGCTTGGGGGGATCTTCTGGAAACACCATATATTTT
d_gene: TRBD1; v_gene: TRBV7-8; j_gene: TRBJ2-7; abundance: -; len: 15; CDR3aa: CASSPHRGPTYEQYF; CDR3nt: TGTGCCAGCAGCCCCCACAGGGGACCAACCTACGAGCAGTACTTC
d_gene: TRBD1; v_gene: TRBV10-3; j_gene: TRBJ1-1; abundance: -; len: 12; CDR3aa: CAIRDRGTEAFF; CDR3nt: TGTGCCATCAGGGACAGGGGTACTGAAGCTTTCTTT
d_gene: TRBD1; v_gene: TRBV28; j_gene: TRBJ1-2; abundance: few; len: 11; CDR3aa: CATGTVYGYTF; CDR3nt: TGTGCCACCGGGACAGTCTATGGCTACACCTTC
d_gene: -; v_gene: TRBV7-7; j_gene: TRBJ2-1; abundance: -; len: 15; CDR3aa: CASSKDRQPYNEQFF; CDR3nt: TGTGCTAGCAGCAAGGACAGACAACCTTACAATGAGCAGTTCTTC
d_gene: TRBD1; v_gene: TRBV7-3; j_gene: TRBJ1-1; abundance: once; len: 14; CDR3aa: CASSGQGMNTEAFF; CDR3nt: TGTGCCAGCAGCGGACAGGGGATGAACACTGAAGCTTTCTTT
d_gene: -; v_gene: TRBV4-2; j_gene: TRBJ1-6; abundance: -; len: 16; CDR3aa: CASSQEPGAGNSPLHF; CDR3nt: TGTGCCAGCAGCCAAGAACCCGGGGCGGGTAATTCACCCCTCCACTTT
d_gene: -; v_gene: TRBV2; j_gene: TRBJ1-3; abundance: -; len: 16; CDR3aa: CASTPNVNRFGNTIYF; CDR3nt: TGTGCCAGCACCCCTAATGTGAACAGGTTCGGAAACACCATATATTTT
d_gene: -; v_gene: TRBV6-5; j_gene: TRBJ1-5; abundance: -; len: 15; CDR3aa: CASSYGGIGNQPQHF; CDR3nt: TGTGCCAGCAGTTACGGGGGGATTGGCAATCAGCCCCAGCATTTT
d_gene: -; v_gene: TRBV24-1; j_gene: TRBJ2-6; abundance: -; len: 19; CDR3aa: CATSPRGLDRVSGANVLTF; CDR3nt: TGTGCCACCAGTCCCAGGGGTCTAGATAGGGTCTCTGGGGCCAACGTCCTGACTTTC
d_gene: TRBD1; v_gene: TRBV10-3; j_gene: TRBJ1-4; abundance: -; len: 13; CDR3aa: CATAGGVGEKLFF; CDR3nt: TGTGCCACCGCAGGGGGCGTCGGTGAAAAACTGTTTTTT
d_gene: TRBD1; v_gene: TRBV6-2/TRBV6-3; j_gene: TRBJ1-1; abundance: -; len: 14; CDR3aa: CASSLTGRDTEAFF; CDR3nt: TGTGCCAGCAGTTTGACAGGGAGGGACACTGAAGCTTTCTTT
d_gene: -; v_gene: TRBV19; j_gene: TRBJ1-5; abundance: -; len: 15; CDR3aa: CASSSGISGRQPQHF; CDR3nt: TGTGCCAGTAGTAGTGGAATAAGCGGACGCCAGCCCCAGCATTTT
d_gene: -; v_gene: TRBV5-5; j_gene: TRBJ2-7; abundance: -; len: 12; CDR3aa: CASSFAPYEQYF; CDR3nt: TGTGCCAGCAGCTTTGCCCCGTACGAGCAGTACTTC
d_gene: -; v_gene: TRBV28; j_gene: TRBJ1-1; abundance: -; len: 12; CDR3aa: CASSKQGTEAFF; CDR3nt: TGTGCCAGCAGTAAACAGGGCACTGAAGCTTTCTTT